This entry lists 23 T cell receptor beta chains sequenced from one sample in a study of naive and memory T cell subsets. Two oligonucleotides, mixed equimolar, formed the beta constant-region primer covering TRBC1 and TRBC2. Nested alpha and beta constant-region primers with the SP2 primer drove four PCR rounds on ligated cDNA. MiXCR, run by TCRdb on the UMI-ligation and nested PCR reads, gives a single entry per CDR3 protein. The sample holds around 140,000 distinct CDR3 sequences, about 23% seen once. Overall study findings and caveats: Naive repertoires, especially CD8, held a few larger clonotypes, possibly memory cells re-expressing CD45RA.

Which antigens these TCRs recognize remains unknown. The sequenced material came from naive CD4+ T cells from blood. The origin of the receptors is a human donor in good health.

The chain has TRBV3-1 and TRBJ2-1, with TRBD1 as a possible D gene (5 bases). Trimming pared 5 bases from V and 7 bases from J, leaving 15 bases between. Germline CDR1 is LGHDT and CDR2 is YNNKEL (reference sequence). The CDR3 covers 14 residues. The CDR3 spells CASSSGASANEQFF. The CDR3, as DNA: TGTGCCAGCAGCTCTGGGGCCTCTGCGAATGAGCAGTTCTTC.

The table lists this clonotype with a few counts. V gene TRBV7-9 combines with J gene TRBJ2-1; D may be TRBD2 (7 bases). CDR1 is SEHNR and CDR2 is FQNEAQ in the germline V gene (reference sequence). Trimming left V 0 bases short and J 2 bases short, with 11 bases between. CDR3 size: 16 residues. CDR3: CASSLARGRAYNEQFF. DNA for the CDR3: TGTGCCAGCAGCTTAGCGAGGGGGAGGGCCTACAATGAGCAGTTCTTC.

This chain uses TRBV20-1 with TRBJ1-3, with unresolved D. CDR1 is DFQATT and CDR2 is SNEGSKA in the germline V gene (reference sequence). The CDR3 is 13 residues long. Deletions cut 1 base from V and 6 bases from J, with 10 bases between. The CDR3: CSARAIGLNTIYF. In nucleotides, the CDR3 is TGCAGTGCTAGAGCAATCGGGTTAAACACCATATATTTT.

This chain links TRBV6-5 with TRBJ2-1; 8 nucleotides agree with TRBD2. Losses at the gene ends were 6 bases for V and 5 bases for J; bases not matched to a gene: 12. CDR1 is MNHEY and CDR2 is SVGAGI in the germline V gene. The CDR3 runs to 16 residues. CDR3 sequence (DNA): TGTGCCAGCAGCCAAAGAAGGACTAGCAGCCACAATGAGCAGTTCTTC. This gives the protein CASSQRRTSSHNEQFF.

This sequence joins TRBV6-5 and TRBJ2-1; tentative D call: TRBD1 (6 bases). The CDR3 has 13 residues. V dropped 2 bases and J dropped 7 bases, with 9 bases sitting between them. In germline, CDR1 is MNHEY, CDR2 SVGAGI. The CDR3 sequence is CASSYEDRNEQFF. The CDR3 bases are TGTGCCAGCAGTTACGAGGACAGAAATGAGCAGTTCTTC.

This clonotype appeared many times. The V gene is TRBV29-1, the J gene TRBJ2-2, with 14 positions matching TRBD2. V dropped 5 bases and J dropped 7; count of bases not matched to a gene: 6. Germline V gene data show CDR1 as SQVTM and CDR2 as ANQGSEA. The CDR3 is made up of 15 amino acids. CDR3 loop: CSVRLAGGPIGELFF. Here the CDR3 DNA reads TGCAGCGTTAGACTAGCGGGAGGGCCTATCGGGGAGCTGTTTTTT.

The chain couples TRBV6-2 or TRBV6-3 to TRBJ2-5; 9 bases align to TRBD1. J gave up 5 bases and V 5 bases, and 9 bases lay outside the gene matches. Germline V gene lookup returns CDR1 MNHEY and CDR2 SVGEGT. This CDR3 is built from 15 residues. Here the CDR3 DNA reads TGTGCCAGCAGTGTAACCGGGACAGGGAAGGAGACCCAGTACTTC. Encoded protein: CASSVTGTGKETQYF.

The chain employs TRBV6-6 and TRBJ1-1, with D possibly matching TRBD1 (6 bases). V gave up 8 bases and J gave up 0 bases, with 13 bases separating them. The CDR3 is made up of 14 amino acids. CDR1 and CDR2 (germline): MNHNY, SVGAGI (reference sequence). The CDR3 loop reads CASEPDRLNTEAFF. DNA for the CDR3: TGTGCCAGCGAGCCGGACAGATTGAACACTGAAGCTTTCTTT.

The V and J genes are TRBV19 and TRBJ2-6; D ambiguous. Trimming took off 4 bases at V and 1 base at J, with 8 bases between the two ends. There are 15 residues in the CDR3. CDR1 is LNHDA and CDR2 is SQIVND in the germline V gene (reference sequence). CDR3 protein: CASSSAASGANVLTF. The CDR3 DNA reads TGTGCCAGTAGTAGCGCGGCTTCTGGGGCCAACGTCCTGACTTTC.

The rearrangement joins TRBV2 to TRBJ1-2; no definite D call. V dropped 4 bases and J dropped 8 bases, with 11 bases sitting between them. The CDR3 contains 12 residues. Germline V gene data show CDR1 as SNHLY and CDR2 as FYNNEI. CDR3: CASSARPSGYTF. The CDR3 DNA reads TGTGCCAGCAGTGCCAGGCCTAGCGGCTACACCTTC.

V is TRBV6-2 or TRBV6-3 and J is TRBJ2-4; D is unresolved. The CDR3 is made up of 14 amino acids. Trimming removed 8 bases from V and 7 bases from J, with 18 bases in between. CDR1 is MNHEY, CDR2 SVGEGT, per germline. CDR3 amino acids: CASGPQSRNNIQYF. The CDR3 DNA sequence: TGTGCCAGCGGACCCCAGAGTAGGAATAACATTCAGTACTTC.

V usage is TRBV7-9 and J usage is TRBJ2-1; D is undetermined. The CDR3 is made up of 13 amino acids. Germline V gene lookup returns CDR1 SEHNR and CDR2 FQNEAQ (reference sequence). V lost 3 bases to trimming and J lost 7 bases, with 10 bases between them. As DNA, the CDR3 is TGTGCCAGCAGCTTCGCCGGAAATAATGAGCAGTTCTTC. This sequence encodes CASSFAGNNEQFF. The variable domain in full, completed from reference TRBV7-9 and TRBJ2-1, reads DTGVSQNPRHKITKRGQNVTFRCDPISEHNRLYWYRQTLGQGPEFLTYFQNEAQLEKSRLLSDRFSAERPKGSFSTLEIQRTEQGDSAMYLCASSFAGNNEQFFGPGTRLTVL.

The rearrangement links TRBV29-1 to TRBJ1-2, with 8 positions matching TRBD1. With 2 bases clipped from V and 2 bases from J, the junction kept 1 base outside the gene matches. This CDR3 has 13 residues. The germline CDR1 and CDR2 sequences are SQVTM and ANQGSEA. The CDR3 spells CSVERDRNYGYTF. The CDR3 coding sequence is TGCAGCGTTGAACGGGACAGGAACTATGGCTACACCTTC.

The V gene is TRBV6-1, the J gene TRBJ2-7; 7 bases match TRBD1. The CDR3 is made up of 13 amino acids. V trimming: 8 bases; J trimming: 3 bases; junction bases outside the gene matches: 7. Germline CDR1 and CDR2: MNHNS and SASEGT. CDR3 loop: CASLTGNVYEQYF. The CDR3 coding sequence is TGTGCCAGCTTGACAGGGAACGTCTACGAGCAGTACTTC.

In its sample, this clonotype was seen once. The chain joins TRBV7-9 to TRBJ2-7, with TRBD2 as a possible D gene (6 bases). With 1 base removed from V and 4 bases from J, the gap between germline ends came to 11 bases. Germline values: CDR1 SEHNR, CDR2 FQNEAQ (reference sequence). This CDR3 contains 14 residues. CDR3 sequence (DNA): TGTGCCAGCAGCTTAGGAGTTGGAGGGTACGAGCAGTACTTC. Translating it yields CASSLGVGGYEQYF.

This clonotype came up a few times. V usage is TRBV6-5 and J usage is TRBJ1-6; D might be TRBD1 (6 bases). CDR3 length equals 18 residues. The V gene's germline CDR1 is MNHEY and CDR2 SVGAGI. Trimming took 0 bases from V and 0 from J, leaving 12 bases between them. CDR3 bases: TGTGCCAGCAGTTACTCGAGGCCCAGGGGCTCCTATAATTCACCCCTCCACTTT. Translated, it gives CASSYSRPRGSYNSPLHF.

This clonotype came up many times. This chain uses TRBV30 with TRBJ1-2; maybe TRBD1 (5 bases). Germline V gives CDR1 GTSNPN, CDR2 SVGIG (reference sequence). The CDR3 contains 13 residues. Trimming cost V 2 bases and J 7 bases, with 14 bases left between them. The CDR3 nucleotides are TGTGCCTGGAGTACAGGCCACGTGGGTGGCTACACCTTC. Protein sequence: CAWSTGHVGGYTF.

At least ten counts were recorded for this clonotype. This chain uses TRBV28 with TRBJ2-5; 9 nucleotides match TRBD1. After removal of 7 bases from V and 4 bases from J, the junction contained 10 bases not matched to a gene. This CDR3 spans 15 amino acids. Germline V gene data show CDR1 as MDHEN and CDR2 as SYDVKM. The CDR3 protein is CASKAQGAYGETQYF. CDR3 nucleotide sequence: TGTGCCAGCAAAGCACAGGGGGCGTATGGAGAGACCCAGTACTTC.

The chain couples TRBV6-5 to TRBJ1-1, with D uncertain. The V end lost 0 bases, the J end lost 5 bases, and 13 bases lay between the germline ends. The CDR3 length is 15 residues. The germline CDR1 and CDR2 sequences are MNHEY and SVGAGI. CDR3 in amino acids: CASSYSPGFGTEAFF. The CDR3 DNA reads TGTGCCAGCAGTTACTCCCCGGGATTTGGAACTGAAGCTTTCTTT.

V is TRBV28 and J is TRBJ1-5; D is undetermined. CDR1 and CDR2 (germline): MDHEN, SYDVKM. The CDR3 covers 15 residues. The germline V and J ends were trimmed by 8 bases and 4 bases, with 18 bases remaining between them. The CDR3 reads CASAPAGPGNQPQHF. The CDR3, as DNA: TGTGCCAGCGCCCCCGCGGGTCCGGGGAATCAGCCCCAGCATTTT.

This clonotype was detected a few times. The chain couples TRBV6-5 to TRBJ2-5; D is tentatively TRBD1 or TRBD2 (5 bases each). The CDR3 loop spans 14 amino acids. Trimming left V 5 bases short and J 4 bases short, with 14 bases between. CDR1 is MNHEY, CDR2 SVGAGI, per germline. CDR3 sequence reads: CASSTGTARETQYF. The CDR3 DNA is TGTGCCAGCAGTACTGGGACCGCCCGAGAGACCCAGTACTTC.

This clonotype was seen more than once but under ten times. The chain links TRBV11-1 to TRBJ2-7; TRBD1 aligns across 10 bases. J was trimmed by 5 bases and V by 6 bases; bases with no gene match: 13. CDR3 length equals 16 residues. CDR1 and CDR2 (germline): SGHAT, FQDESV (reference sequence). CDR3 in amino acids: CASRCLDRGPSDEQYF. The DNA for the CDR3 is TGTGCCAGCAGATGCCTTGACAGGGGGCCATCCGACGAGCAGTACTTC.

The table lists this clonotype with a few counts. The CDR3 DNA reads TGTGCCAGCAGTCCCCAGGGGAGCTATGGCTACACCTTC. Residues: CASSPQGSYGYTF. V and J are TRBV12-3 or TRBV12-4 and TRBJ1-2, with D maybe TRBD1 (6 bases). Trimming left V 5 bases short and J 4 bases short, with 11 bases between. This CDR3 region has 13 residues.